Each of the 27 T cell receptor beta chains below was sequenced from the same sample in a study of blood T cell repertoires in COVID-19. Only in-frame clones appear in the TCRdb table, and some are missing; sequencing was by immunoSEQ multiplex PCR. Among 150,000 or so clones listed, approximately 90% were seen once. The sequenced sample consisted of PBMCs or T cells enriched from blood (not recorded which). These receptors all stem from a middle-aged woman who had been exposed to COVID-19.

The chain carries TRBV19 and TRBJ1-1, with TRBD1 matching 7 bases. With V trimmed by 4 bases and J by 6 bases, 5 bases remained unmatched. The length of the CDR3 is 13 residues. Looked up from germline, CDR1 is LNHDA and CDR2 is SQIVND (reference sequence). For the CDR3, the DNA is TGTGCCAGTAGTAGCAAAACAGGGGCTGAAGCTTTCTTT. The encoded protein is CASSSKTGAEAFF.

V is TRBV5-4 and J is TRBJ2-7, with D unresolved. Germline V gives CDR1 SGHNT, CDR2 YYREEE (reference sequence). The CDR3 loop spans 13 amino acids. The ends were cut back, 0 bases at V and 0 bases at J, with 4 bases in the middle. The CDR3 DNA follows: TGTGCCAGCAGCTTGGACTTCTCCTACGAGCAGTACTTC. It specifies CASSLDFSYEQYF.

The chain recombines TRBV9 with TRBJ1-4, with TRBD1 matching 10 bases. Germline V lookup: CDR1 SGDLS, CDR2 YYNGEE. This CDR3 contains 15 residues. V dropped 4 bases and J dropped 5; count of bases not matched to a gene: 5. CDR3 sequence (DNA): TGTGCCAGCAGCCTACAGGGACAGGGGAATGAAAAACTGTTTTTT. Its protein is CASSLQGQGNEKLFF.

The chain couples TRBV27 to TRBJ2-1; 10 positions match TRBD2. Germline CDR1 is MNHEY and CDR2 is SMNVEV (reference sequence). There are 17 residues in the CDR3. Germline trimming cut 6 bases from V and 1 base from J; bases unmatched to any gene: 9. The CDR3 DNA sequence: TGTGCCAGCAGCTTTACACAGCGGGGGGGTTCCTACAATGAGCAGTTCTTC. Amino acid sequence: CASSFTQRGGSYNEQFF.

This clone was seen a few times. J is TRBJ1-1 and V is TRBV4-1; no firm D call. The length of the CDR3 is 15 residues. Germline CDR1 is MGHRA and CDR2 is YSYEKL. The ends were cut back, 1 base at V and 0 bases at J, with 9 bases in the middle. In DNA, the CDR3 is TGCGCCAGCAGCCAAGGACATTTTATGAACACTGAAGCTTTCTTT. The encoded protein is CASSQGHFMNTEAFF.

This sequence joins TRBV18 and TRBJ2-7; 9 bases are shared with TRBD1. Germline V gene lookup returns CDR1 KGHSH and CDR2 LQKENI. The ends lost 3 bases at V and 3 bases at J; junction bases unmatched: 3. This CDR3 has 14 amino acids. The chain's CDR3 is CASSPTDRGYEQYF. The DNA of the CDR3 is TGTGCCAGCTCACCCACGGACAGGGGCTACGAGCAGTACTTC.

The chain is built from TRBV3-1 (or the pseudogene TRBV3-2) and TRBJ1-2, with 8 bases lining up with TRBD1. CDR3 size: 16 residues. The germline gives CDR1 LGHDT, CDR2 YNNKEL (reference sequence). J lost 10 bases, V lost 0 bases, and 13 bases had no gene match. CDR3 DNA sequence: TGTGCCAGCAGCCAAGATATAGGCAGGGGGCCACAGGCCTACACCTTC. As protein: CASSQDIGRGPQAYTF.

The chain is built from TRBV9 and TRBJ2-2; 8 bases agree with TRBD1. Trimming at V came to 0 bases and at J to 6 bases, leaving 4 bases not matched to a gene. Germline V CDR1 and CDR2: SGDLS, YYNGEE. The CDR3 extends over 15 amino acids. CDR3 sequence reads: CASSVGQGPPGELFF. The CDR3 DNA is TGTGCCAGCAGCGTAGGACAGGGGCCCCCCGGGGAGCTGTTTTTT.

This sequence joins TRBV5-1 and TRBJ2-2; 9 bases fit TRBD1. This CDR3 is built from 15 residues. Germline V gene data show CDR1 as SGHRS and CDR2 as YFSETQ. The junction had 6 bases not matched to a gene; V was cut back by 6 bases and J by 3 bases. The CDR3 DNA follows: TGCGCCAGCAAAAAGGGACAGGGTGACACCGGGGAGCTGTTTTTT. This gives the protein CASKKGQGDTGELFF. Supplemented by reference TRBV5-1 and TRBJ2-2, the full variable domain reads KAGVTQTPRYLIKTRGQQVTLSCSPISGHRSVSWYQQTPGQGLQFLFEYFSETQRNKGNFPGRFSGRQFSNSRSEMNVSTLELGDSALYLCASKKGQGDTGELFFGEGSRLTVL.

This clone was seen a single time. The chain uses TRBV9 and TRBJ1-6; D not resolved. CDR1 SGDLS and CDR2 YYNGEE come from the germline V gene. V was trimmed by 0 bases and J by 6 bases, leaving 4 bases between them. This CDR3 contains 13 residues. The DNA for the CDR3 is TGTGCCAGCAGCGTAGTAGTTAATTCACCCCTCCACTTT. Protein sequence: CASSVVVNSPLHF. Looking up the rest from reference TRBV9 and TRBJ1-6 gives the full variable domain: DSGVTQTPKHLITATGQRVTLRCSPRSGDLSVYWYQQSLDQGLQFLIQYYNGEERAKGNILERFSAQQFPDLHSELNLSSLELGDSALYFCASSVVVNSPLHFGNGTRLTVT.

The gene calls are TRBV14 and TRBJ2-2; 7 nucleotides line up with TRBD1. V gave up 4 bases and J gave up 3 bases; unmatched junction bases: 5. CDR1 is SGHDN, CDR2 FVKESK, per germline. This CDR3 has 15 residues. The CDR3 loop reads CASSLRQGDTGELFF. DNA for the CDR3: TGTGCCAGCAGCCTACGACAGGGCGACACCGGGGAGCTGTTTTTT.

The J gene is TRBJ2-1, the V gene TRBV6-2 or TRBV6-3, with D unclear. With 5 bases removed from V and 12 bases from J, the gap between germline ends came to 11 bases. Germline V gives CDR1 MNHEY, CDR2 SVGEGT. This CDR3 region has 11 residues. The CDR3 sequence is CASSPDFGQFF. CDR3 sequence (DNA): TGTGCCAGCAGTCCAGACTTCGGGCAGTTCTTC.

The J gene is TRBJ2-2, the V gene TRBV9; D remains unclear. This CDR3 contains 16 residues. Between the trimmed V and J ends, which lost 2 bases and 0 bases, there was a span of 11 bases. Per germline, CDR1 SGDLS and CDR2 YYNGEE. CDR3 sequence (DNA): TGTGCCAGCAGCGTTGCACTACCTACGAACACCGGGGAGCTGTTTTTT. This encodes CASSVALPTNTGELFF.

This clone was detected once. The chain couples TRBV3-1 (or the pseudogene TRBV3-2) to TRBJ2-4; 12 nucleotides agree with TRBD1. Trimming at V came to 1 base and at J to 1 base, leaving 5 bases not matched to a gene. Germline V gives CDR1 LGHDT, CDR2 YNNKEL (reference sequence). CDR3 length: 18 residues. This CDR3 reads CASSQVGQGARAKNIQYF. The CDR3 DNA sequence: TGTGCCAGCAGCCAAGTGGGACAGGGGGCGCGTGCCAAAAACATTCAGTACTTC.

This sequence joins TRBV11-2 and TRBJ1-3; possible D gene TRBD1, 5 bases. Between the trimmed V and J ends, which lost 5 bases and 0 bases, there was a span of 14 bases. The CDR3 is 16 residues long. CDR1 and CDR2 (germline): SGHAT, FQNNGV. CDR3 sequence: CASSTGDSLSGNTIYF. The CDR3 nucleotides read TGTGCCAGCAGCACAGGCGACAGCCTCTCTGGAAACACCATATATTTT. The full variable domain, completed using reference TRBV11-2 and TRBJ1-3, is EAGVAQSPRYKIIEKRQSVAFWCNPISGHATLYWYQQILGQGPKLLIQFQNNGVVDDSQLPKDRFSAERLKGVDSTLKIQPAKLEDSAVYLCASSTGDSLSGNTIYFGEGSWLTVV.

The rearrangement uses TRBV18 and TRBJ2-7; TRBD1 agrees at 11 bases. The germline V gene has CDR1 KGHSH and CDR2 LQKENI. CDR3 length: 16 residues. Losses at the gene ends were 4 bases for V and 2 bases for J; bases not matched to a gene: 7. CDR3: CASSLSRDRGTYEQYF. DNA of the CDR3: TGTGCCAGCTCACTCTCCCGGGACAGGGGGACCTACGAGCAGTACTTC.

V is TRBV10-3 and J is TRBJ1-1; 7 positions agree with TRBD1. Germline loops: CDR1 ENHRY, CDR2 SYGVKD. This CDR3 spans 12 amino acids. With 10 bases clipped from V and 3 bases from J, the junction kept 5 bases outside the gene matches. The CDR3 region has the DNA TGTGCCACATGCGGGACAGACACTGAAGCTTTCTTT. Amino acids: CATCGTDTEAFF.

The chain combines TRBV9 with TRBJ1-1, with D uncertain. The V end was cut by 3 bases, the J end by 1 base, with 7 bases between. Germline lookup yields CDR1 SGDLS and CDR2 YYNGEE. The CDR3 has 13 residues. The CDR3 DNA reads TGTGCCAGCAGCGGACGGGAGAACACTGAAGCTTTCTTT. It translates to CASSGRENTEAFF.

V usage is TRBV27 and J usage is TRBJ2-1; 8 bases fit TRBD1. Looked up from germline, CDR1 is MNHEY and CDR2 is SMNVEV (reference sequence). Trimming cost V 0 bases and J 4 bases; bases outside gene matches: 5. This CDR3 contains 16 residues. The chain's CDR3 is CASSLSVTGAYNEQFF. The CDR3 region has the DNA TGTGCCAGCAGTTTATCGGTGACAGGGGCGTACAATGAGCAGTTCTTC.

CDR3: CASSPSGTAWGNEQFF. CDR3 coding DNA: TGTGCCAGCAGTCCCTCCGGGACAGCTTGGGGGAATGAGCAGTTCTTC. The chain couples TRBV27 to TRBJ2-1; 7 bases are a match to TRBD1. The CDR3 totals 16 residues. The junction had 14 bases not matched to a gene; V was cut back by 5 bases and J by 7 bases. Germline lookup yields CDR1 MNHEY and CDR2 SMNVEV (reference sequence).

The chain employs TRBV28 and TRBJ1-4; the D is unclear. The CDR3 is 13 amino acids. The V gene's germline CDR1 is MDHEN and CDR2 SYDVKM. Between the trimmed V and J ends, which lost 2 bases and 6 bases, there was a span of 7 bases. CDR3 protein: CASSLRGYEKLFF. CDR3 in DNA: TGTGCCAGCAGTTTAAGAGGGTATGAAAAACTGTTTTTT.

V gene TRBV5-1 combines with J gene TRBJ1-3; possible D gene TRBD1, 6 bases. Looked up from germline, CDR1 is SGHRS and CDR2 is YFSETQ. Trimming stripped 2 bases from V and 2 bases from J, with 20 bases between. The CDR3 is made up of 18 amino acids. The CDR3 is CASSFATGTSFTGNTIYF. CDR3 in DNA: TGCGCCAGCAGCTTCGCCACAGGGACCAGTTTCACTGGAAACACCATATATTTT.

The chain links TRBV4-3 to TRBJ2-5, with 7 bases lining up with TRBD1. The CDR3 is 16 amino acids. CDR1 LGHNA and CDR2 YSLEER come from the germline V gene. Germline trimming cut 4 bases from V and 0 bases from J; bases unmatched to any gene: 8. CDR3 bases: TGCGCCAGCAGCCTACGGACAGGAGCGTACCAAGAGACCCAGTACTTC. This sequence encodes CASSLRTGAYQETQYF.

This chain connects TRBV9 to TRBJ2-5; 8 bases agree with TRBD2. Germline V lookup: CDR1 SGDLS, CDR2 YYNGEE. Losses at the gene ends were 2 bases for V and 1 base for J; bases not matched to a gene: 7. CDR3 length: 16 amino acids. Written as DNA, the CDR3 is TGTGCCAGCAGCGTGTCCCCTAGCGGGCCCCAAGAGACCCAGTACTTC. It encodes CASSVSPSGPQETQYF.

This clone is medium-sized (0.01 to 0.1%) in the sample. The chain carries TRBV6-4 and TRBJ2-1, with TRBD2 matching 13 bases. Germline V gene sequence: CDR1 MRHNA, CDR2 SNTAGT. The CDR3 has 15 residues. J was trimmed by 6 bases and V by 2 bases; bases with no gene match: 1. The CDR3 DNA sequence: TGTGCCAGCAGTGACACTAGCGGGGGGGCCAATGAGCAGTTCTTC. Its translation: CASSDTSGGANEQFF.

This clone was recorded many times. The chain uses TRBV7-8 and TRBJ2-7; 7 positions match TRBD1. Per germline, CDR1 SGHVS and CDR2 FQNEAQ. V trimming: 1 base; J trimming: 2 bases; junction bases outside the gene matches: 5. This CDR3 has 15 residues. The CDR3 nucleotides are TGTGCCAGCAGCTTAGGGGCAGGGGGACCCTACGAGCAGTACTTC. This encodes CASSLGAGGPYEQYF. Full variable domain (outside the CDR3, taken from reference TRBV7-8 and TRBJ2-7): GAGVSQSPRYKVAKRGQDVALRCDPISGHVSLFWYQQALGQGPEFLTYFQNEAQLDKSGLPSDRFFAERPEGSVSTLKIQRTQQEDSAVYLCASSLGAGGPYEQYFGPGTRLTVT.

The chain joins TRBV3-1 (or the pseudogene TRBV3-2) to TRBJ2-7; 10 nucleotides align to TRBD2. Germline V gene lookup returns CDR1 LGHDT and CDR2 YNNKEL (reference sequence). The V and J ends lost 2 bases and 6 bases, in that order; junction bases with no gene match: 10. This CDR3 has 16 amino acids. Here the CDR3 DNA reads TGTGCCAGCAGCCAACTCTTAAGCGGGGGGGCCTCCGAGCAGTACTTC. Encoded protein: CASSQLLSGGASEQYF.